Below, one TCR beta chain is given with its context. Its target is unknown. Trimming cost V 1 base and J 3 bases, with 18 bases left between them. CDR1 and CDR2 (germline): MNHEY, SVGAGI. The CDR3 is made up of 17 amino acids. With a J-beta primer mix and a sample-barcoded 5' primer, a second PCR ran about 7 to 12 cycles. TCRdb called the 5' RACE reads again in MiXCR, with one record for every CDR3 protein. The sample lists 1.5 million to 2 million distinct CDR3 sequences; approximately 32% were seen once. Each of the donors had 8 to 10 milliliters of peripheral blood drawn into EDTA-treated Vacutainer tubes. This specimen comes from a study of blood T cells in healthy people across ages. Whole-study findings and limits: Strongly correlated with naive T cell percentage was TCR beta diversity.

Specimen: blood. The TCR was taken from a woman in her twenties or thirties in good health. This chain connects TRBV6-5 to TRBJ1-2; D is perhaps TRBD1 (5 bases). Here the CDR3 DNA reads TGTGCCAGCAGTTACTTACCGGGACCGGGCCCTCACTATGGCTACACCTTC. Protein: CASSYLPGPGPHYGYTF.